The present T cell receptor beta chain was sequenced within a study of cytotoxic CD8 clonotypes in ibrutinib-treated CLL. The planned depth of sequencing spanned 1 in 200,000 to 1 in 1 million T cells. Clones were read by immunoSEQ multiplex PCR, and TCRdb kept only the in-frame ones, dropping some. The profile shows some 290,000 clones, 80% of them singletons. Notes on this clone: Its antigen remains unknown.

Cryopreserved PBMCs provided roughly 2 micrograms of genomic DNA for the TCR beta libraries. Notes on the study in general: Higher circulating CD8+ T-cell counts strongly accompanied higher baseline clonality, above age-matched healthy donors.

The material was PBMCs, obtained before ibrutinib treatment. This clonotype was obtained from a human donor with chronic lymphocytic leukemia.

The CDR3: CASSSRFERFTSTDTQYF. DNA for the CDR3: TGTGCCAGCAGCTCCCGATTTGAGCGATTCACTAGCACAGATACGCAGTATTTT. J is TRBJ2-3 and V is TRBV11-1; D ambiguous. The CDR3 runs 18 residues. Germline V gene lookup returns CDR1 SGHAT and CDR2 FQDESV (reference sequence). The ends were cut back, 4 bases at V and 0 bases at J, with 20 bases in the middle.